Following are 24 T cell receptor beta chains from one sample sequenced in a study of blood T cell repertoires in COVID-19. Sequenced by immunoSEQ multiplex PCR; TCRdb stores in-frame clones only, minus some. This table has 220,000 or so clones, roughly nine tenths appearing once. Specimen: peripheral blood. The receptors were gathered from a man aged 60 to 75 with COVID-19, enrolled during active disease.

The J gene is TRBJ2-7, the V gene TRBV3-1 (or the pseudogene TRBV3-2), with D possibly TRBD1 on 6 matching bases. V lost 5 bases, J lost 4 bases, and 12 bases lay in between. From germline, CDR1 is LGHDT and CDR2 YNNKEL (reference sequence). The CDR3 is made up of 13 amino acids. CDR3 residues: CASSKRTGYEQYF. CDR3 DNA sequence: TGTGCCAGCAGCAAAAGAACAGGGTACGAGCAGTACTTC.

The chain uses TRBV7-9 and TRBJ1-5; the match to TRBD1 covers 8 bases. This CDR3 is built from 15 residues. The V segment lost 1 base and the J segment 7 bases; nucleotides outside the gene matches: 6. Germline CDR1 SEHNR, CDR2 FQNEAQ (reference sequence). CDR3 sequence reads: CASSLGGTGPQPQHF. Here the CDR3 DNA reads TGTGCCAGCAGCTTAGGCGGGACAGGCCCCCAGCCCCAGCATTTT.

The gene calls are TRBV7-9 and TRBJ2-3; D remains ambiguous. Germline CDR1 and CDR2: SEHNR and FQNEAQ (reference sequence). This CDR3 contains 15 residues. The V gene lost 2 bases and the J gene lost 3 bases, with 12 bases spanning the gap. CDR3 sequence reads: CASSLSGYLTDTQYF. CDR3 DNA sequence: TGTGCCAGCAGCTTATCCGGGTACCTAACAGATACGCAGTATTTT.

The chain combines TRBV6-5 with TRBJ2-7; D possibly corresponds to TRBD1 (5 bases). The CDR3 extends over 13 amino acids. V gave up 5 bases and J gave up 3 bases, with 11 bases separating them. CDR1 is MNHEY, CDR2 SVGAGI, per germline. This CDR3 is CASSQGPHYEQYF. CDR3 coding DNA: TGTGCCAGCAGTCAGGGTCCCCACTACGAGCAGTACTTC.

The chain employs TRBV19 and TRBJ1-2; 9 bases are a match to TRBD1. V trimming: 4 bases; J trimming: 8 bases; junction bases outside the gene matches: 5. The CDR3 has 13 amino acids. CDR1 is LNHDA and CDR2 is SQIVND in the germline V gene (reference sequence). The CDR3 DNA is TGTGCCAGTAGTAACAACAGGGGGCTCGGCTACACCTTC. Amino acid sequence: CASSNNRGLGYTF.

The CDR3 bases are TGTGCTAGTGGTCCGGGACAGGGGACAGATACGCAGTATTTT. It translates to CASGPGQGTDTQYF. This sequence joins TRBV12-5 and TRBJ2-3; 10 bases match TRBD1. This CDR3 contains 14 residues. CDR1 and CDR2 from the germline V gene are LGHNT and FRNRAP. Losses at the gene ends were 5 bases for V and 3 bases for J; bases not matched to a gene: 2.

The chain carries TRBV6-6 and TRBJ2-7; a possible D gene is TRBD2 (6 bases). The CDR3 covers 12 residues. V lost 6 bases and J lost 4, with 10 bases in between. Germline CDR1 and CDR2: MNHNY and SVGAGI (reference sequence). CDR3 bases: TGTGCCAGCAGCCGACTAGTATACGAGCAGTACTTC. This translates into CASSRLVYEQYF.

The rearrangement uses TRBV23-1 and TRBJ1-3; D is unclear. TRBV23-1 belongs to the ORF category, with a function that is uncertain. V lost 3 bases, J lost 4 bases, and 22 bases lay in between. The CDR3 is 18 residues long. The CDR3 DNA is TGCGCCAGCAGTCATGACGGCAGGCTTGATTATTCCGGAAACACCATATATTTT. This translates into CASSHDGRLDYSGNTIYF.

This rearrangement joins TRBV10-3 to TRBJ2-7; D perhaps matches TRBD1 (6 bases). V gave up 6 bases and J gave up 2 bases, with 17 bases separating them. CDR3 length: 15 residues. The germline gives CDR1 ENHRY, CDR2 SYGVKD. CDR3 sequence (DNA): TGTGCCATCAGGGAACGACAGGAAGGCGCCTACGAGCAGTACTTC. This sequence encodes CAIRERQEGAYEQYF.

The chain uses TRBV2 and TRBJ2-1, with TRBD2 identical over 9 bases. V trimming: 2 bases; J trimming: 6 bases; junction bases outside the gene matches: 8. CDR1 and CDR2 (germline): SNHLY, FYNNEI. The CDR3 has 16 amino acids. For the CDR3, the DNA is TGTGCCAGCAGTGAACTAGCGGGACGGGGGGGCAATGAGCAGTTCTTC. Translated: CASSELAGRGGNEQFF.

The rearrangement uses TRBV6-5 and TRBJ1-5; possible D gene TRBD1, 6 bases. The CDR3 runs to 13 residues. Germline V lookup: CDR1 MNHEY, CDR2 SVGAGI. V gave up 5 bases and J gave up 4 bases, with 9 bases separating them. CDR3 loop: CASSTQGNQPQHF. The CDR3 coding sequence is TGTGCCAGCAGTACACAGGGAAATCAGCCCCAGCATTTT.

The rearrangement joins TRBV5-1 to TRBJ2-1; possible D gene TRBD2, 6 bases. CDR1 is SGHRS and CDR2 is YFSETQ in the germline V gene. CDR3 length: 13 residues. The ends were cut back, 4 bases at V and 7 bases at J, with 12 bases in the middle. The DNA of the CDR3 is TGCGCCAGCAGCCTCCGCGGGGCAAATGAGCAGTTCTTC. Encoded protein: CASSLRGANEQFF. Drawing the rest from reference TRBV5-1 and TRBJ2-1, the complete variable domain is KAGVTQTPRYLIKTRGQQVTLSCSPISGHRSVSWYQQTPGQGLQFLFEYFSETQRNKGNFPGRFSGRQFSNSRSEMNVSTLELGDSALYLCASSLRGANEQFFGPGTRLTVL.

The rearrangement links TRBV6-5 to TRBJ2-7; 9 bases agree with TRBD1. The CDR3 has 14 amino acids. Germline V gene lookup returns CDR1 MNHEY and CDR2 SVGAGI. Trimming at V came to 8 bases and at J to 3 bases, leaving 8 bases not matched to a gene. The CDR3 DNA reads TGTGCCAGCTCTCCCGGGACAGGGTACTACGAGCAGTACTTC. Translating it yields CASSPGTGYYEQYF.

This clone was counted between two and nine times. The V and J genes are TRBV6-5 and TRBJ2-2; TRBD1 agrees at 7 bases. V was pared by 4 bases and J by 1 base, with 6 bases of the junction left unmatched. This CDR3 has 16 residues. Germline V gives CDR1 MNHEY, CDR2 SVGAGI. In DNA, the CDR3 is TGTGCCAGCAGTTTCTCGGGACAGCTGAACACCGGGGAGCTGTTTTTT. As protein: CASSFSGQLNTGELFF.

The chain combines TRBV12-3 or TRBV12-4 with TRBJ2-7, with D perhaps TRBD2 (6 bases). Trimming cost V 6 bases and J 7 bases, with 13 bases left between them. The CDR3 has 12 amino acids. CDR3 region: CASRGGGGEQYF. The CDR3 DNA is TGTGCCAGCAGGGGAGGTGGGGGGGAGCAGTACTTC.

The chain recombines TRBV27 with TRBJ1-6, with no clear D. The CDR3 runs to 18 residues. Trimming cost V 2 bases and J 0 bases, with 14 bases left between them. Germline V gene lookup returns CDR1 MNHEY and CDR2 SMNVEV (reference sequence). CDR3 nucleotide sequence: TGTGCCAGCAGTTTAGGTCTGCCCGCGGGCTCCTATAATTCACCCCTCCACTTT. Translated: CASSLGLPAGSYNSPLHF.

The J gene is TRBJ1-4, the V gene TRBV4-1; 8 bases are a match to TRBD1. With 4 bases clipped from V and 7 bases from J, the junction kept 8 bases outside the gene matches. Germline loops: CDR1 MGHRA, CDR2 YSYEKL. The CDR3 sequence is 15 residues long. The CDR3, as DNA: TGCGCCAGCAGCCTCCAACAGGGGACAGGTGAAAAACTGTTTTTT. Residues: CASSLQQGTGEKLFF.

This sequence joins TRBV5-8 and TRBJ1-1; D remains ambiguous. This CDR3 comprises 14 residues. Trimming pared 0 bases from V and 4 bases from J, leaving 10 bases between. Germline V gene sequence: CDR1 SGHTS, CDR2 YDEGEE. The CDR3 here is CASSLAGSTTEAFF. The CDR3 coding sequence is TGTGCCAGCAGCTTGGCCGGGTCCACCACTGAAGCTTTCTTT.

The chain links TRBV27 to TRBJ1-1, with D possibly matching TRBD1 (5 bases). Between the trimmed V and J ends, which lost 6 bases and 4 bases, there was a span of 15 bases. The CDR3 covers 14 residues. The germline V gene has CDR1 MNHEY and CDR2 SMNVEV (reference sequence). CDR3: CASSPGTHGTEAFF. CDR3 DNA sequence: TGTGCCAGCAGCCCCGGGACTCATGGCACTGAAGCTTTCTTT.

The V call is TRBV6-5, the J call TRBJ1-6; a weak D match, TRBD1 (5 bases). This CDR3 has 16 amino acids. The V end was cut by 0 bases, the J end by 9 bases, with 15 bases between. In germline, CDR1 is MNHEY, CDR2 SVGAGI. CDR3 region: CASSYSAGRETSPLHF. The CDR3 nucleotides read TGTGCCAGCAGTTACTCGGCAGGGCGTGAGACTTCACCCCTCCACTTT.

The rearrangement links TRBV18 to TRBJ1-1, with 7 bases identical to TRBD1. J was trimmed by 1 base and V by 8 bases; bases with no gene match: 4. Germline CDR1 and CDR2: KGHSH and LQKENI. This CDR3 contains 13 residues. This CDR3 reads CASRGQKNTEAFF. For the CDR3, the DNA is TGTGCCAGCAGGGGACAGAAGAACACTGAAGCTTTCTTT.

The chain joins TRBV5-1 to TRBJ2-7, with 8 bases lining up with TRBD1. Germline V gene sequence: CDR1 SGHRS, CDR2 YFSETQ. This CDR3 is built from 15 residues. The trim removed 0 bases at V and 3 bases at J, leaving 5 bases unmatched. The CDR3 region is CASSLDNRGFYEQYF. CDR3 DNA sequence: TGCGCCAGCAGCTTGGACAACAGGGGGTTCTACGAGCAGTACTTC.

The chain is built from TRBV24-1 and TRBJ2-1; 13 bases are a match to TRBD2. Germline V CDR1 and CDR2: KGHDR, SFDVKD. The junction had 2 bases not matched to a gene; V was cut back by 3 bases and J by 4 bases. The CDR3 length is 16 residues. In DNA form, the CDR3 reads TGTGCCACCAGTGATGGGACTAGCGGGAATTACAATGAGCAGTTCTTC. Its protein is CATSDGTSGNYNEQFF.

The V call is TRBV5-1, the J call TRBJ1-1; 8 bases line up with TRBD1. The CDR3 contains 14 residues. Germline lookup yields CDR1 SGHRS and CDR2 YFSETQ. V shed 4 bases and J 1 base; nucleotides not matched to a gene: 3. The CDR3 reads CASSQQGGNTEAFF. CDR3 nucleotides: TGCGCCAGCAGCCAACAGGGGGGGAACACTGAAGCTTTCTTT.